Below, 23 T cell receptor beta chains from the same sample are listed, as sequenced in a study of technical replicates of blood from a few donors. TCRdb keeps only in-frame clones here, not all; method: immunoSEQ multiplex PCR. The data show some 99,000 clones, around 96% seen once. The sequenced sample was T cells isolated from PBMCs. The receptors derive from a human donor in good health.

V is TRBV4-1 and J is TRBJ2-1; TRBD2 aligns across 8 bases. With 1 base clipped from V and 5 bases from J, the junction kept 7 bases outside the gene matches. The V gene's germline CDR1 is MGHRA and CDR2 YSYEKL. The CDR3 is 16 amino acids. The CDR3 region is CASSQVTSGPNNEQFF. The CDR3 coding sequence is TGCGCCAGCAGCCAAGTTACTAGCGGACCTAACAATGAGCAGTTCTTC.

The chain employs TRBV6-4 and TRBJ1-5; D might be TRBD1 (6 bases). Trimming cost V 5 bases and J 7 bases, with 15 bases left between them. The CDR3 extends over 14 amino acids. Germline loops: CDR1 MRHNA, CDR2 SNTAGT. Written as DNA, the CDR3 is TGTGCCAGCAGTTCTAACCCAGGGGTCCAGCCCCAGCATTTT. Amino acid sequence: CASSSNPGVQPQHF.

The V call is TRBV6-5, the J call TRBJ1-3; D is undetermined. The germline gives CDR1 MNHEY, CDR2 SVGAGI. This CDR3 has 11 residues. V was clipped by 6 bases and J by 7 bases, with 7 bases between them. This CDR3 reads CASRAGNTIYF. The CDR3 DNA reads as TGTGCCAGCAGAGCCGGGAACACCATATATTTT.

The genes are TRBV7-9 and TRBJ2-5, with TRBD1 matching 7 bases. The CDR3 sequence is 14 residues long. The germline gives CDR1 SEHNR, CDR2 FQNEAQ (reference sequence). After removal of 5 bases from V and 4 bases from J, the junction contained 7 bases not matched to a gene. The DNA for the CDR3 is TGTGCCAGCAGCCAAAGACAGGGTCGAGAGACCCAGTACTTC. Amino acid sequence: CASSQRQGRETQYF.

This rearrangement joins TRBV5-4 to TRBJ2-5, with TRBD1 as a possible D gene (5 bases). Trimming pared 4 bases from V and 5 bases from J, leaving 18 bases between. CDR3 length: 15 amino acids. CDR1 and CDR2 from the germline V gene are SGHNT and YYREEE (reference sequence). CDR3 coding DNA: TGTGCCAGCAGCCTCCCGTCTCTACAGGACGAGACCCAGTACTTC. Translating it yields CASSLPSLQDETQYF.

CDR3 region: CATTQGNGYTF. CDR3 nucleotide sequence: TGTGCCACCACCCAGGGTAATGGCTACACCTTC. The V call is TRBV19, the J call TRBJ1-2; D perhaps matches TRBD1 (5 bases). This CDR3 spans 11 amino acids. Germline V lookup: CDR1 LNHDA, CDR2 SQIVND (reference sequence). The V end lost 10 bases, the J end lost 6 bases, and 12 bases lay between the germline ends.

V usage is TRBV21-1 and J usage is TRBJ2-5; the table's D call TRBD1 went unverified against the DNA. TRBV21-1 is a documented pseudogene. The CDR3 totals 14 residues. CDR3 protein: CASSCRDSQETQYF. The CDR3 DNA is TGTGCCAGCAGCTGCCGGGACAGCCAAGAGACCCAGTACTTC.

The J gene is TRBJ2-7, the V gene TRBV28; perhaps TRBD1 as D (6 bases). Trimming shortened V by 7 bases and J by 2 bases, and 15 bases separated the two germline ends. Germline V CDR1 and CDR2: MDHEN, SYDVKM. The CDR3 covers 14 residues. In DNA form, the CDR3 reads TGTGCCAGCAAATTCCACGGGACAACCTACGAGCAGTACTTC. It is translated as CASKFHGTTYEQYF.

The V call is TRBV6-6, the J call TRBJ1-5; 8 bases fit TRBD1. Germline V gene data show CDR1 as MNHNY and CDR2 as SVGAGI (reference sequence). The length of the CDR3 is 15 residues. The trim removed 6 bases at V and 2 bases at J, leaving 6 bases unmatched. The CDR3 DNA reads as TGTGCCAGCAGCCGCGACAGGGGACGCAATCAGCCCCAGCATTTT. Its translation: CASSRDRGRNQPQHF.

In regard to this clone: An end of the junction does not agree with germline; a read error may underlie this. This chain links TRBV28 with TRBJ2-6, with D possibly matching TRBD2 (6 bases). Germline-derived CDR1 and CDR2 are MDHEN and SYDVKM. The CDR3 consists of 18 residues. The CDR3 loop reads CASRSSGLKVSGANVLTF. The CDR3 DNA is TGTGCCAGCCGCTCGAGCGGGCTTAAGGTATCTGGAGCCAACGTCCTGACTTTC.

This sequence joins TRBV5-1 and TRBJ2-2, with no clear D. Trimming removed 1 base at V and 4 bases at J, with 8 bases between. Germline V gene data show CDR1 as SGHRS and CDR2 as YFSETQ. This CDR3 has 14 residues. The CDR3 loop is CASSLSRPTGELFF. CDR3 DNA sequence: TGCGCCAGCAGCTTGAGCAGGCCCACCGGGGAGCTGTTTTTT. The entire variable domain, with the rest obtained from reference TRBV5-1 and TRBJ2-2, is as follows: KAGVTQTPRYLIKTRGQQVTLSCSPISGHRSVSWYQQTPGQGLQFLFEYFSETQRNKGNFPGRFSGRQFSNSRSEMNVSTLELGDSALYLCASSLSRPTGELFFGEGSRLTVL.

This chain links TRBV5-1 with TRBJ2-7; 10 bases are shared with TRBD1. The J segment lost 6 bases and the V segment lost 0 bases, leaving 3 bases of the junction unmatched. The germline CDR1 and CDR2 sequences are SGHRS and YFSETQ. This CDR3 spans 14 amino acids. CDR3 sequence: CASSLGDRGVEQYF. CDR3 coding DNA: TGCGCCAGCAGCTTGGGGGACAGGGGTGTCGAGCAGTACTTC.

The rearrangement joins TRBV19 to TRBJ2-2; no clear D gene. The CDR3 totals 12 residues. The V and J ends lost 1 base and 5 bases respectively, with 2 bases between them. Germline CDR1 reads LNHDA; CDR2 reads SQIVND (reference sequence). CDR3: CASSIVTGELFF. CDR3 nucleotide sequence: TGTGCCAGTAGTATAGTAACCGGGGAGCTGTTTTTT.

V gene TRBV11-2 combines with J gene TRBJ1-2, with TRBD1 as a possible D gene (6 bases). V gave up 4 bases and J gave up 0 bases, with 9 bases separating them. The germline gives CDR1 SGHAT, CDR2 FQNNGV. This CDR3 region has 14 residues. DNA of the CDR3: TGTGCCAGCAGCTATGACAGGTCTAACTATGGCTACACCTTC. Translation gives CASSYDRSNYGYTF.

This clone is a singleton in its sample. The rearrangement uses TRBV29-1 and TRBJ2-1, with D possibly TRBD1 on 5 matching bases. V was trimmed by 3 bases and J by 2 bases, leaving 11 bases between them. Germline-derived CDR1 and CDR2 are SQVTM and ANQGSEA. The CDR3 is 14 residues long. Here the CDR3 reads CSVDRVGTYNEQFF. DNA for the CDR3: TGCAGCGTTGACAGGGTGGGTACCTACAATGAGCAGTTCTTC.

This chain connects TRBV23-1 to TRBJ1-1; no clear D gene. TRBV23-1 is noted as an ORF with a role that remains uncertain. CDR3 size: 17 residues. V lost 2 bases and J lost 6, with 22 bases in between. CDR3 in DNA: TGCGCCAGCAGTCAAAAACTCTTGGCGGTATATGATTCTGAAGCTTTCTTT. Translating gives CASSQKLLAVYDSEAFF.

This clone occurred once. V usage is TRBV10-3 and J usage is TRBJ2-5; tentatively, D is TRBD2 (6 bases). The CDR3 runs 17 residues. V was clipped by 8 bases and J by 4 bases, with 26 bases between them. CDR1 is ENHRY and CDR2 is SYGVKD in the germline V gene. The CDR3, as DNA: TGTGCCATCTCTTCCGGGACTCGCTTTGTGGGCAGAGAGACCCAGTACTTC. It codes for CAISSGTRFVGRETQYF.

This chain uses TRBV6-1 with TRBJ2-1, with D possibly TRBD1 on 5 matching bases. CDR1 and CDR2 (germline): MNHNS, SASEGT. There are 14 residues in the CDR3. Trimming left V 3 bases short and J 6 bases short, with 12 bases between. The CDR3 protein is CASSDQGTVNEQFF. CDR3 in DNA: TGTGCCAGCAGTGATCAGGGAACGGTCAATGAGCAGTTCTTC.

V and J are TRBV7-8 and TRBJ2-1; 10 nucleotides match TRBD2. The CDR3 has 15 residues. The ends lost 4 bases at V and 6 bases at J; junction bases unmatched: 6. Germline V gene lookup returns CDR1 SGHVS and CDR2 FQNEAQ. CDR3 sequence reads: CASSSSSGGRNEQFF. The DNA for the CDR3 is TGTGCCAGCAGCTCTTCTAGCGGGGGCCGCAATGAGCAGTTCTTC.

The gene calls are TRBV28 and TRBJ2-5; 8 bases fit TRBD2. The CDR3 is made up of 13 amino acids. Germline-derived CDR1 and CDR2 are MDHEN and SYDVKM. V shed 6 bases and J 5 bases; nucleotides not matched to a gene: 5. In DNA form, the CDR3 reads TGTGCCAGCAGATCGACTAGCGTTGAGACCCAGTACTTC. Amino acid sequence: CASRSTSVETQYF. The full variable domain, in which reference TRBV28 and TRBJ2-5 provide the parts outside the CDR3, is DVKVTQSSRYLVKRTGEKVFLECVQDMDHENMFWYRQDPGLGLRLIYFSYDVKMKEKGDIPEGYSVSREKKERFSLILESASTNQTSMYLCASRSTSVETQYFGPGTRLLVL.

This chain connects TRBV5-1 to TRBJ2-1; 7 bases fit TRBD2. The CDR3 is 14 residues long. Trimming took 3 bases from V and 3 from J; bases not matched to a gene: 3. From germline, CDR1 is SGHRS and CDR2 YFSETQ. The CDR3 DNA is TGCGCCAGCAGCTCTCTAGCGGACTACAATGAGCAGTTCTTC. This sequence encodes CASSSLADYNEQFF.

The V call is TRBV2, the J call TRBJ1-4; D possibly corresponds to TRBD1 (6 bases). Trimming took 6 bases from V and 8 from J, leaving 19 bases between them. This CDR3 region has 15 residues. CDR1 is SNHLY and CDR2 is FYNNEI in the germline V gene. The CDR3 nucleotides are TGTGCCAGCAGCGCCACAGGGTTATTAGGGGAAAAACTGTTTTTT. Protein sequence: CASSATGLLGEKLFF.

J is TRBJ2-5 and V is TRBV18, with D hard to call. The CDR3 is 11 residues long. Per the germline V gene, CDR1 is KGHSH and CDR2 is LQKENI. Between the trimmed V and J ends, which lost 3 bases and 5 bases, there was a span of 4 bases. CDR3 sequence: CASSPSETQYF. The CDR3 DNA reads TGTGCCAGCTCACCTTCGGAGACCCAGTACTTC.